This TCR beta chain was recovered during a study of blood T cell repertoires in COVID-19. Across the study: The United States, Italy and Spain were the sources of the acute and convalescent COVID-19 samples. PBMCs, B-cell-depleted T cells, or T cells were the source of the cDNA or gDNA that made up the material.

Seattle's cohort entered during active infection and was followed longitudinally. Looked up from germline, CDR1 is SNHLY and CDR2 is FYNNEI. The CDR3 is 14 residues long. V lost 3 bases to trimming and J lost 5 bases, with 11 bases between them. Per the original data handling: For nucleated cells, counts were estimated from reference gene primer amplification. Using immunoSEQ multiplex PCR, the repertoire was profiled, and TCRdb retains in-frame clones only, with some absent. The DNA was the basis for D and trimming; V, J and clone size are from that table. The data show 220,000 or so clones, around 86% seen once.

Specimen: peripheral blood. The rearrangement uses TRBV2 and TRBJ1-5, with D tentatively TRBD1 (5 bases). This clonotype was sampled from a woman in her fifties or sixties with COVID-19, enrolled during active disease. The CDR3 here is CASSDRGAYQPQHF. The CDR3 coding sequence is TGTGCCAGCAGTGATCGCGGGGCCTATCAGCCCCAGCATTTT.